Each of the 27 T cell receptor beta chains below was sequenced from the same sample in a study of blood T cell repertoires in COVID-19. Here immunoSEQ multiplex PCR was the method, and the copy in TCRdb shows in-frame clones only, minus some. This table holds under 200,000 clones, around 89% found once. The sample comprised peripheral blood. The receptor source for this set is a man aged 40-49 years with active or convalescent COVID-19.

In nucleotides, the CDR3 is TGTGCCAGCAGTTCCGACAGGGGGCTTGAAGCTTTCTTT. It specifies CASSSDRGLEAFF. The chain joins TRBV6-4 to TRBJ1-1, with 10 bases that match TRBD1. This CDR3 spans 13 amino acids. Germline assignment: CDR1 MRHNA and CDR2 SNTAGT. Trimming at V came to 5 bases and at J to 7 bases, leaving 4 bases not matched to a gene.

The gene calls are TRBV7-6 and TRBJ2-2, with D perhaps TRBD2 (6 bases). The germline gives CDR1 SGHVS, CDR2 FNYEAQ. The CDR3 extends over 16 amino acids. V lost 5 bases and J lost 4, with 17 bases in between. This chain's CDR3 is CASSPGSQGFTGELFF. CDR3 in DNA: TGTGCCAGCAGCCCCGGGAGTCAGGGATTCACCGGGGAGCTGTTTTTT.

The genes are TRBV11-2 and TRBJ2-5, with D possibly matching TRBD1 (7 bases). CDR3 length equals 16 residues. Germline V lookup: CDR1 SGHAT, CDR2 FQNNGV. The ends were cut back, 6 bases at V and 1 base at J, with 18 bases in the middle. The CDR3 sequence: CASSLGRDSLQETQYF. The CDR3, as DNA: TGTGCCAGCAGTTTGGGGCGGGACAGCCTCCAAGAGACCCAGTACTTC.

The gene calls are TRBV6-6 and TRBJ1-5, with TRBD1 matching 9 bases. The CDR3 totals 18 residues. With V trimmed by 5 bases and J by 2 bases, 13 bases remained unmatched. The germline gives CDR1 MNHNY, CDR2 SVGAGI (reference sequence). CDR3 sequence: CASSRTGTGHQGNQPQHF. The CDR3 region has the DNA TGTGCCAGCAGTCGGACCGGGACAGGGCATCAGGGCAATCAGCCCCAGCATTTT.

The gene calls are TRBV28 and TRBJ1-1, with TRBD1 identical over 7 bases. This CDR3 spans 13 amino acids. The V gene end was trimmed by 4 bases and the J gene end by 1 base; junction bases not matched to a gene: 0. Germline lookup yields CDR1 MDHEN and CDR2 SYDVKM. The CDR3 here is CASSSGGNTEAFF. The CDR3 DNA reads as TGTGCCAGCAGTTCAGGGGGGAACACTGAAGCTTTCTTT.

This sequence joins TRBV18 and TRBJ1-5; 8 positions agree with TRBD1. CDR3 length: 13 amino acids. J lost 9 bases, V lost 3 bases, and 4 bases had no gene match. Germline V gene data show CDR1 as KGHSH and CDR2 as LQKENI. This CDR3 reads CASSPLDRGPQHF. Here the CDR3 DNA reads TGTGCCAGCTCACCGCTAGACAGGGGGCCCCAGCATTTT.

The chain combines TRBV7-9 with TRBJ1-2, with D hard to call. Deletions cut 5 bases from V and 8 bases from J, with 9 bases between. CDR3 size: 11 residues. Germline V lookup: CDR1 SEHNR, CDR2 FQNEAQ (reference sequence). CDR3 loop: CASSRERGYTF. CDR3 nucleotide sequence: TGTGCCAGCAGCCGGGAAAGGGGCTACACCTTC.

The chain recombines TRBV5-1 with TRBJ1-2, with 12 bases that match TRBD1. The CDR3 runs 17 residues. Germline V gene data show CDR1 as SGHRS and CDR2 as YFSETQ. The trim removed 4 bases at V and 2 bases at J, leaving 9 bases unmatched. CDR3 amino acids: CASSPGGTGGENYGYTF. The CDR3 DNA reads TGCGCCAGCAGCCCGGGTGGGACAGGGGGCGAGAACTATGGCTACACCTTC.

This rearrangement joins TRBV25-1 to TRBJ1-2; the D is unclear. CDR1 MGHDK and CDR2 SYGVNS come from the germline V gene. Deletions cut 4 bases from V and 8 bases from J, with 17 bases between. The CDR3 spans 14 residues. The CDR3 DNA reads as TGTGCCAGCAGTGTTGGGCAGACCTCTCGCGGCTACACCTTC. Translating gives CASSVGQTSRGYTF.

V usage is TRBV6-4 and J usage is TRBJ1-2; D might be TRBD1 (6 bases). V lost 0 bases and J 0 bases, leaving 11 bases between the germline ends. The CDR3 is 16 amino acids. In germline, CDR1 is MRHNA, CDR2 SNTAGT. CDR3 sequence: CASSDSGQGSNYGYTF. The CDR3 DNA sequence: TGTGCCAGCAGTGACTCAGGGCAGGGGTCTAACTATGGCTACACCTTC.

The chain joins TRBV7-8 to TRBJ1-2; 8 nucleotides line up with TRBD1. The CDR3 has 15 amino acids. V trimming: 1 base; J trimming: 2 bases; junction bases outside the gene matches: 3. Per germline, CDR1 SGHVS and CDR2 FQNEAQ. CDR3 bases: TGTGCCAGCAGCTTAGACAGGGGGAACAACTATGGCTACACCTTC. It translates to CASSLDRGNNYGYTF.

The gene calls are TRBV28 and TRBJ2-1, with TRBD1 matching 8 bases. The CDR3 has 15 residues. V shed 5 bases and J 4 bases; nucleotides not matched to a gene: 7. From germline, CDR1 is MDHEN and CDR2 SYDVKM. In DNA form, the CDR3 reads TGTGCCAGCAGTCTACCCACAGGGGGATACAATGAGCAGTTCTTC. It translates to CASSLPTGGYNEQFF.

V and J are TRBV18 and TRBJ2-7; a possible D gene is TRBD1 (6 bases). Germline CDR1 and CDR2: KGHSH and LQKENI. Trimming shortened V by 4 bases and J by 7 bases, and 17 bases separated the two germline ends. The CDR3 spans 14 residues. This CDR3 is CASSLEEGVGEQYF. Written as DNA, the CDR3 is TGTGCCAGCTCACTCGAAGAGGGGGTGGGTGAGCAGTACTTC.

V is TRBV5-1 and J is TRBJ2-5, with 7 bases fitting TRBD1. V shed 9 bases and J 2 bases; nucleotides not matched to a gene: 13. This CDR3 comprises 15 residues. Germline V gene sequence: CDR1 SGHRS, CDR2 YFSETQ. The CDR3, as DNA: TGCGCCACGTCTCCGAAGACAGGGAATCAAGAGACCCAGTACTTC. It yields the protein CATSPKTGNQETQYF.

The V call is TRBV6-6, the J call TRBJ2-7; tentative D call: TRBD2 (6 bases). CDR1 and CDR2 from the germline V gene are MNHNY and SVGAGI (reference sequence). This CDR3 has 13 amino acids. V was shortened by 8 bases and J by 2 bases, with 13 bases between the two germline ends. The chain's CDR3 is CASRDPGAYEQYF. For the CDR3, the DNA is TGTGCCAGCCGGGATCCGGGGGCCTACGAGCAGTACTTC.

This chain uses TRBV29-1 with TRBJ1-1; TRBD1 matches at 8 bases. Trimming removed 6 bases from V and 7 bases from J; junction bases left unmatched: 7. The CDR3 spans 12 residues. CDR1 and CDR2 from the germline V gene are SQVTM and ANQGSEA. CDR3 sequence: CSVQQGGFEAFF. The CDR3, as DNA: TGCAGCGTACAACAGGGGGGGTTTGAAGCTTTCTTT. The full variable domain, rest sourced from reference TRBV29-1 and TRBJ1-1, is SAVISQKPSRDICQRGTSLTIQCQVDSQVTMMFWYRQQPGQSLTLIATANQGSEATYESGFVIDKFPISRPNLTFSTLTVSNMSPEDSSIYLCSVQQGGFEAFFGQGTRLTVV.

CDR3 in amino acids: CASSQVQGRQGARGTEAFF. As DNA, the CDR3 is TGCGCCAGCAGCCAAGTACAAGGGCGACAGGGGGCGCGAGGCACTGAAGCTTTCTTT. The chain links TRBV4-1 to TRBJ1-1, with 10 bases matching TRBD1. Germline V gene sequence: CDR1 MGHRA, CDR2 YSYEKL. The CDR3 contains 19 residues. The ends lost 1 base at V and 4 bases at J; junction bases unmatched: 15.

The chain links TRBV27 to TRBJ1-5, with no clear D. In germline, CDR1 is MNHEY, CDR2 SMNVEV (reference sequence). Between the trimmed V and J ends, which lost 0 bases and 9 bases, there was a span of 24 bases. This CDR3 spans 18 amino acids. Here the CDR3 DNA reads TGTGCCAGCAGTTTATCGCCCCTTAATGTGGGCGCAGGAGGGCCCCAGCATTTT. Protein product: CASSLSPLNVGAGGPQHF.

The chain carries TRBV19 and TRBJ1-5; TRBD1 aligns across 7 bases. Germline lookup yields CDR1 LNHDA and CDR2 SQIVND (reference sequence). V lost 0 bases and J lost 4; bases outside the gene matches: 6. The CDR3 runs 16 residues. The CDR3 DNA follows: TGTGCCAGTAGTATAGAACAGGGGATAAGGAATCAGCCCCAGCATTTT. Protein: CASSIEQGIRNQPQHF.

The CDR3 bases are TGTGCCAGCAGCCCCCGACAGCGTAACTATGGCTACACCTTC. It translates to CASSPRQRNYGYTF. J is TRBJ1-2 and V is TRBV7-2; TRBD1 is a possible D gene (5 bases). Trimming removed 5 bases at V and 1 base at J, with 11 bases between. Germline values: CDR1 SGHTA, CDR2 FQGNSA. There are 14 residues in the CDR3.

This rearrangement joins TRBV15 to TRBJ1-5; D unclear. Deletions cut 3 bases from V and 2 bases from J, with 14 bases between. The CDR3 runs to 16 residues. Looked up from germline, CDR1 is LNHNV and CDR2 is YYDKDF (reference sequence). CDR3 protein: CATSSEMWSGNQPQHF. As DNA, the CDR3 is TGTGCCACCAGCAGTGAAATGTGGAGCGGCAATCAGCCCCAGCATTTT.

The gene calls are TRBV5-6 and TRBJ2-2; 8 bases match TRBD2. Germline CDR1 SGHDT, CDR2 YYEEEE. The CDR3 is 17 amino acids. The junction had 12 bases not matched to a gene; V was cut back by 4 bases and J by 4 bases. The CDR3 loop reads CASSPEPKRESTGELFF. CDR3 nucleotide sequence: TGTGCCAGCAGCCCGGAACCCAAGCGGGAGAGCACCGGGGAGCTGTTTTTT.

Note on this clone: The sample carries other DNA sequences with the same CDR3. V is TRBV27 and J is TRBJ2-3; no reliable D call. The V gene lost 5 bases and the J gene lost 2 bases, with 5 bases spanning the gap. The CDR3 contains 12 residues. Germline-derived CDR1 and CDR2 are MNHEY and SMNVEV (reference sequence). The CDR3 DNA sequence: TGTGCCAGCAGTAGAGACACAGATACGCAGTATTTT. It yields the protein CASSRDTDTQYF.

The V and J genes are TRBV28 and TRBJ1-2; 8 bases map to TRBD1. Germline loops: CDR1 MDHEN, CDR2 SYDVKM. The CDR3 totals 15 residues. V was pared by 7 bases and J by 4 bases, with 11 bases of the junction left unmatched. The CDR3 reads CASTLPGQALYGYTF. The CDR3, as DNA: TGTGCCAGCACCCTCCCGGGACAGGCGCTCTATGGCTACACCTTC.

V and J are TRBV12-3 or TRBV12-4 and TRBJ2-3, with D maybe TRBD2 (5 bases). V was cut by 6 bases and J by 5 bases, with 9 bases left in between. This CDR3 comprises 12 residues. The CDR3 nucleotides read TGTGCCAGCAGACTGGAGGAAGATACGCAGTATTTT. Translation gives CASRLEEDTQYF.

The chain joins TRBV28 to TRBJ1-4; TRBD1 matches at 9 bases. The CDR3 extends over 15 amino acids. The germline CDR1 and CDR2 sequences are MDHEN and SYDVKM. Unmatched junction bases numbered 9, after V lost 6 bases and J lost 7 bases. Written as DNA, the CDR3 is TGTGCCAGCAGCCTACCTGGGACAGGGAGTGAAAAACTGTTTTTT. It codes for CASSLPGTGSEKLFF.

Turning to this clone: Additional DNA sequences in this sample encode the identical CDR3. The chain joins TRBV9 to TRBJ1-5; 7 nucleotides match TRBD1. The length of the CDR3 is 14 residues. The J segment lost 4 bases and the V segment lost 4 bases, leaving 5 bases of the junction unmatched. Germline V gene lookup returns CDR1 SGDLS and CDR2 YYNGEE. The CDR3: CASSPGTDNQPQHF. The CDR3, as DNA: TGTGCCAGCAGCCCAGGGACAGATAATCAGCCCCAGCATTTT. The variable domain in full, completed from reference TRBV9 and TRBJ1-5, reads DSGVTQTPKHLITATGQRVTLRCSPRSGDLSVYWYQQSLDQGLQFLIQYYNGEERAKGNILERFSAQQFPDLHSELNLSSLELGDSALYFCASSPGTDNQPQHFGDGTRLSIL.